One sample yielded the 25 T cell receptor beta chains listed below, sequenced in a study of response to subunit inactivated influenza vaccine. TCRdb fed the RT-PCR reads into MiXCR, producing one record per CDR3 protein. The sample holds hundreds of thousands of distinct CDR3 sequences; under 9% are singletons and the top ten take 13%. The specimen comprised PBMCs from blood, sampled around 2 years after vaccination. All receptors come from a man aged 45 to 75 who received an inactivated influenza vaccine.

This clonotype has ten or more counts. The J gene is TRBJ2-1, the V gene TRBV7-9; 7 nucleotides line up with TRBD2. Germline CDR1 reads SEHNR; CDR2 reads FQNEAQ (reference sequence). The CDR3 has 16 amino acids. V was clipped by 4 bases and J by 0 bases; unmatched bases: 6. CDR3 region: CASSSGGGSSYNEQFF. CDR3 nucleotides: TGTGCCAGCAGCTCCGGCGGGGGTAGCTCCTACAATGAGCAGTTCTTC.

The table lists this clonotype with many counts. This chain uses TRBV3-1 with TRBJ2-7; D is unclear. Trimming cost V 0 bases and J 7 bases, with 13 bases left between them. The CDR3 runs to 14 residues. Germline V lookup: CDR1 LGHDT, CDR2 YNNKEL (reference sequence). CDR3 sequence (DNA): TGTGCCAGCAGCCAAGATTGGACGGTCGGTGAGCAGTACTTC. Encoded protein: CASSQDWTVGEQYF.

The V and J genes are TRBV7-8 and TRBJ2-1; the D gene could be TRBD1 or TRBD2 (5 bases each). V lost 1 base to trimming and J lost 7 bases, with 17 bases between them. Germline V gene sequence: CDR1 SGHVS, CDR2 FQNEAQ. The CDR3 contains 16 residues. CDR3 sequence reads: CASSLGRGPLSNEQFF. In nucleotides, the CDR3 is TGTGCCAGCAGCTTAGGTCGGGGACCCCTTTCGAATGAGCAGTTCTTC. Based on the CDR3 plus reference TRBV7-8 and TRBJ2-1, the full variable domain is GAGVSQSPRYKVAKRGQDVALRCDPISGHVSLFWYQQALGQGPEFLTYFQNEAQLDKSGLPSDRFFAERPEGSVSTLKIQRTQQEDSAVYLCASSLGRGPLSNEQFFGPGTRLTVL.

This clonotype has just a few counts. The gene calls are TRBV20-1 and TRBJ2-1, with no clear D. This CDR3 has 11 amino acids. The germline V and J ends were trimmed by 2 bases and 7 bases, with 6 bases remaining between them. Germline CDR1 reads DFQATT; CDR2 reads SNEGSKA (reference sequence). CDR3 nucleotide sequence: TGCAGTGCTAGACTCCCGAATGAGCAGTTCTTC. This translates into CSARLPNEQFF.

This clonotype was found a few times. The gene calls are TRBV18 and TRBJ2-4, with 14 bases matching TRBD2. From germline, CDR1 is KGHSH and CDR2 LQKENI. The trim removed 3 bases at V and 2 bases at J, leaving 9 bases unmatched. CDR3 length: 19 residues. CDR3 nucleotides: TGTGCCAGCTCACCCTTAGGGACTAGCGGGAGATCCCCCAAAAACATTCAGTACTTC. Encoded protein: CASSPLGTSGRSPKNIQYF. The full variable domain, rest sourced from reference TRBV18 and TRBJ2-4, is NAGVMQNPRHLVRRRGQEARLRCSPMKGHSHVYWYRQLPEEGLKFMVYLQKENIIDESGMPKERFSAEFPKEGPSILRIQQVVRGDSAAYFCASSPLGTSGRSPKNIQYFGAGTRLSVL.

This clonotype was seen a few times. The rearrangement uses TRBV10-3 and TRBJ2-7; D possibly corresponds to TRBD2 (6 bases). Germline CDR1 reads ENHRY; CDR2 reads SYGVKD. This CDR3 is 14 amino acids long. V was trimmed by 10 bases and J by 0 bases, leaving 16 bases between them. The CDR3 DNA reads TGTGCCACCCAAATACGGGGGACCTCCTACGAGCAGTACTTC. It translates to CATQIRGTSYEQYF.

In its sample, this clonotype was seen many times. This chain uses TRBV27 with TRBJ1-1; 8 bases agree with TRBD1. The CDR3 covers 15 residues. Germline V gene data show CDR1 as MNHEY and CDR2 as SMNVEV (reference sequence). The J segment lost 6 bases and the V segment lost 5 bases, leaving 11 bases of the junction unmatched. Here the CDR3 DNA reads TGTGCCAGCAGTCTTTCCTGGACAGGGTTGTCTGAAGCTTTCTTT. This sequence encodes CASSLSWTGLSEAFF.

This clonotype appeared a few times. The V and J genes are TRBV10-3 and TRBJ1-5, with no clear D. CDR1 and CDR2 (germline): ENHRY, SYGVKD. This CDR3 has 15 amino acids. Trimming shortened V by 5 bases and J by 6 bases, and 17 bases separated the two germline ends. The chain's CDR3 is CAISPQDAAGQPQHF. The DNA of the CDR3 is TGTGCCATCAGTCCTCAGGACGCGGCGGGTCAGCCCCAGCATTTT.

This clonotype was recorded many times. The chain carries TRBV4-2 and TRBJ2-7; 9 bases are shared with TRBD1. J lost 5 bases, V lost 4 bases, and 9 bases had no gene match. Germline V gene sequence: CDR1 LGHNA, CDR2 YNFKEQ. CDR3 length equals 15 residues. The CDR3 DNA is TGTGCCAGCAGCCCCTGGACAGGGGCTTCCCACGAGCAGTACTTC. Protein: CASSPWTGASHEQYF.

A few counts support this clonotype. At one of its ends the junction is not consistent with the germline gene, which may arise from a read error. This sequence joins TRBV20-1 and TRBJ1-2; D gene uncertain. Germline lookup yields CDR1 DFQATT and CDR2 SNEGSKA (reference sequence). CDR3 length equals 11 residues. This chain's CDR3 is CSAGDDGGYTF. The DNA of the CDR3 is TGCAGTGCTGGAGACGACGGGGGCTACACCTTC.

This chain connects TRBV10-3 to TRBJ2-4; TRBD2 matches at 8 bases. J gave up 8 bases and V 4 bases, and 7 bases lay outside the gene matches. Germline CDR1 is ENHRY and CDR2 is SYGVKD. The CDR3 contains 14 residues. CDR3 nucleotide sequence: TGTGCCATCAGTGGTACCGGGACTAGTGACATTCAGTACTTC. Protein sequence: CAISGTGTSDIQYF.

The chain links TRBV19 to TRBJ2-1; 12 bases line up with TRBD2. The V segment lost 2 bases and the J segment 6 bases; nucleotides outside the gene matches: 2. The germline V gene has CDR1 LNHDA and CDR2 SQIVND (reference sequence). This CDR3 contains 15 residues. The CDR3 DNA reads as TGTGCCAGTAGTATACTAGCGGGGGGGCCCAATGAGCAGTTCTTC. The encoded protein is CASSILAGGPNEQFF. Full variable domain (missing parts from reference TRBV19 and TRBJ2-1): DGGITQSPKYLFRKEGQNVTLSCEQNLNHDAMYWYRQDPGQGLRLIYYSQIVNDFQKGDIAEGYSVSREKKESFPLTVTSAQKNPTAFYLCASSILAGGPNEQFFGPGTRLTVL.

J is TRBJ1-3 and V is TRBV10-3; perhaps TRBD1 as D (5 bases). The length of the CDR3 is 15 residues. Per the germline V gene, CDR1 is ENHRY and CDR2 is SYGVKD. V was cut by 3 bases and J by 0 bases, with 9 bases left in between. CDR3: CAISDGRASGNTIYF. CDR3 nucleotides: TGTGCCATCAGTGATGGCAGGGCCTCTGGAAACACCATATATTTT.

In regard to this clonotype: A much larger clonotype is one base distant, so this may be a read error. The chain uses TRBV20-1 and TRBJ1-1; D gene uncertain. This CDR3 spans 12 amino acids. The germline V and J ends were trimmed by 2 bases and 4 bases, with 8 bases remaining between them. From germline, CDR1 is DFQATT and CDR2 SNEGSKA (reference sequence). The CDR3 sequence: CSARCAGTEAFF. The CDR3 DNA is TGCAGTGCTAGATGTGCGGGCACTGAAGCTTTCTTT.

The chain has TRBV5-1 and TRBJ1-1; TRBD1 aligns across 7 bases. CDR3 size: 13 residues. Trimming at V came to 2 bases and at J to 8 bases, leaving 6 bases not matched to a gene. Germline CDR1 reads SGHRS; CDR2 reads YFSETQ. The DNA of the CDR3 is TGCGCCAGCAGCTTATCCGGACAGGTAGAAGCTTTCTTT. Translation: CASSLSGQVEAFF.

This clonotype has more than one count but fewer than ten. The CDR3 bases are TGTGCCAGCTCACCCTCCGGGACTCCAACCGGGGAGCTGTTTTTT. Protein: CASSPSGTPTGELFF. The V call is TRBV18, the J call TRBJ2-2; a possible D gene is TRBD2 (6 bases). CDR1 is KGHSH and CDR2 is LQKENI in the germline V gene. The CDR3 runs 15 residues. V was shortened by 3 bases and J by 5 bases, with 13 bases between the two germline ends.

There are many counts of this clonotype. This sequence joins TRBV5-1 and TRBJ2-1; TRBD2 matches at 11 bases. CDR3 length equals 17 residues. V was clipped by 4 bases and J by 6 bases; unmatched bases: 12. CDR1 is SGHRS and CDR2 is YFSETQ in the germline V gene. The CDR3: CASSPFPTSGTGNEQFF. The CDR3 DNA is TGCGCCAGCAGCCCTTTCCCGACTAGCGGGACGGGCAATGAGCAGTTCTTC.

The V and J genes are TRBV9 and TRBJ2-2; D is ambiguous. The length of the CDR3 is 13 residues. Germline CDR1 and CDR2: SGDLS and YYNGEE. The ends were cut back, 0 bases at V and 8 bases at J, with 8 bases in the middle. The CDR3 sequence: CASSVESRGELFF. The CDR3 nucleotides read TGTGCCAGCAGCGTAGAATCGAGGGGGGAGCTGTTTTTT.

There are a few counts of this clonotype. The chain couples TRBV11-2 to TRBJ2-2; D may be TRBD2 (5 bases). This CDR3 region has 14 residues. Trimming removed 8 bases from V and 4 bases from J, with 14 bases in between. Germline V gene sequence: CDR1 SGHAT, CDR2 FQNNGV. Here the CDR3 DNA reads TGTGCCAGCGCGCAAGAGACTATCACCGGGGAGCTGTTTTTT. It specifies CASAQETITGELFF.

This clonotype was recorded many times. The chain links TRBV29-1 to TRBJ2-5; no definite D call. The germline V gene encodes CDR1 SQVTM and CDR2 ANQGSEA. The CDR3 covers 12 residues. The CDR3 here is CSVEWRKETQYF. The CDR3 DNA follows: TGCAGTGTGGAATGGCGGAAAGAGACCCAGTACTTC.

This clonotype was recorded a few times. The rearrangement uses TRBV20-1 and TRBJ1-4; D possibly corresponds to TRBD1 (6 bases). V was clipped by 6 bases and J by 7 bases, with 18 bases between them. This CDR3 contains 14 residues. Germline-derived CDR1 and CDR2 are DFQATT and SNEGSKA (reference sequence). CDR3 amino acids: CSAPRGGLGEKLFF. The CDR3, as DNA: TGCAGTGCCCCTAGAGGGGGGTTAGGTGAAAAACTGTTTTTT.

This clonotype was picked up many times. The rearrangement links TRBV5-1 to TRBJ2-3; D perhaps matches TRBD1 (6 bases). Trimming removed 0 bases from V and 4 bases from J, with 12 bases in between. CDR1 and CDR2 from the germline V gene are SGHRS and YFSETQ. CDR3 length: 15 residues. The chain's CDR3 is CASSLGRTAPDTQYF. The CDR3 nucleotides read TGCGCCAGCAGCTTGGGGCGGACAGCCCCAGATACGCAGTATTTT.

J is TRBJ1-3 and V is TRBV6-1; D uncertain. CDR3 length equals 13 residues. Trimming shortened V by 6 bases and J by 0 bases, and 6 bases separated the two germline ends. From germline, CDR1 is MNHNS and CDR2 SASEGT. This chain's CDR3 is CASSVYSGNTIYF. The DNA of the CDR3 is TGTGCCAGCAGCGTATACTCTGGAAACACCATATATTTT.

In this sample, this clonotype turned up a few times. The genes are TRBV3-1 and TRBJ2-1; 10 nucleotides agree with TRBD2. Germline V gives CDR1 LGHDT, CDR2 YNNKEL (reference sequence). After removal of 9 bases from V and 4 bases from J, the junction contained 6 bases not matched to a gene. This CDR3 is built from 14 residues. The chain's CDR3 is CASLAGVMYNEQFF. As DNA, the CDR3 is TGTGCCAGTCTAGCGGGAGTAATGTACAATGAGCAGTTCTTC.

J is TRBJ2-1 and V is TRBV29-1, with 8 positions matching TRBD1. The CDR3 is made up of 13 amino acids. V shed 5 bases and J 3 bases; nucleotides not matched to a gene: 3. Germline V gene sequence: CDR1 SQVTM, CDR2 ANQGSEA. The DNA for the CDR3 is TGCAGCGTTTCCGGGACAGGCTACAATGAGCAGTTCTTC. The encoded protein is CSVSGTGYNEQFF.